The 4 T cell receptor beta chains below all came from one sample that was sequenced in a study of shared clonotypes between healthy human individuals. As defined, naive CD8 cells were CD45RO-negative and positively selected for CCR7, with terminally differentiated effector memory CD45RA+ cells excluded. Using immunoSEQ multiplex PCR, the repertoire was profiled, and TCRdb retains in-frame clones only, with some absent. Of roughly 770,000 clones in the sample, around 96% are singletons; the top ten hold over 0.2%. Sample: naive CD8+ T cells sorted from blood. All receptors come from a man younger than 45 in good health.

The chain links TRBV11-2 to TRBJ2-7; D possibly corresponds to TRBD2 (5 bases). Germline values: CDR1 SGHAT, CDR2 FQNNGV. This CDR3 has 14 amino acids. The V end lost 1 base, the J end lost 3 bases, and 10 bases lay between the germline ends. CDR3 bases: TGTGCCAGCAGCTTAGGCGGGCCTAACTACGAGCAGTACTTC. Translating gives CASSLGGPNYEQYF.

The gene calls are TRBV9 and TRBJ1-5; no definite D call. Germline CDR1 is SGDLS and CDR2 is YYNGEE. CDR3 length equals 14 residues. With 7 bases removed from V and 1 base from J, the gap between germline ends came to 12 bases. The CDR3, as DNA: TGTGCCAGCCTACGGGAAGTGAGCAATCAGCCCCAGCATTTT. Encoded protein: CASLREVSNQPQHF.

The chain has TRBV19 and TRBJ2-7, with 9 bases aligning to TRBD2. This CDR3 spans 15 amino acids. Germline V gene sequence: CDR1 LNHDA, CDR2 SQIVND (reference sequence). With 5 bases clipped from V and 2 bases from J, the junction kept 7 bases outside the gene matches. The DNA for the CDR3 is TGTGCCAGTAGTGGGGTAGCGGGAGACCCCTACGAGCAGTACTTC. This encodes CASSGVAGDPYEQYF.

V gene TRBV10-2 combines with J gene TRBJ1-5; TRBD1 might be the D (5 bases). CDR3 length: 15 amino acids. The germline V gene has CDR1 WSHSY and CDR2 SAAADI. V shed 7 bases and J shed 2 bases, with 15 bases lying between them. CDR3 loop: CASTPGRYGNQPQHF. DNA of the CDR3: TGCGCCAGCACTCCAGGGAGGTATGGCAATCAGCCCCAGCATTTT.